This T cell receptor (beta chain) was found in a study of shared clonotypes between healthy human individuals. Points from the study as a whole: Sharing across a handful of donors was seen in about 5% of naive CD4 clonotypes.

Germline V gene sequence: CDR1 MNHNY, CDR2 SVGAGI (reference sequence). This CDR3 is built from 16 residues. V lost 0 bases and J 5 bases, leaving 14 bases between the germline ends. Per sorted-subset replicate PCR, input was 150 to 250 ng DNA, representing roughly 29,000 T cell genomes. Only in-frame clones appear in the TCRdb table, and some are missing; sequencing was by immunoSEQ multiplex PCR. This table has about 190,000 clones, 66% appearing once. This clone was observed once. What it binds is not known. Sequences were obtained from memory CD4+ T cells sorted from blood. Regarding subset: CD45RA-negative fraction. The V and J genes are TRBV6-6 and TRBJ1-3; D is unclear. The sequence was obtained from a young man in good health. CDR3 DNA sequence: TGTGCCAGCAGTTACTCGAGTGGCATCTCCCGAAACACCATATATTTT. This codes for CASSYSSGISRNTIYF.